The entry below describes one TCR beta chain. Only in-frame clones appear in the TCRdb table, and some are missing; sequencing was by immunoSEQ multiplex PCR. Among approximately 480,000 clones listed, roughly 85% were seen once. As for treatment: roughly 20 received Ad26.COV2.S at low or high dose, single or two shots; roughly five received placebo; per-sample allocation not given. The samples date from day 63 after the first vaccine or placebo injection. This sample is part of a study of Ad26.COV2.S vaccination and SARS-CoV-2 variants. Study overall: Dosing was one shot or two shots 56 days apart.

The CDR3 spans 17 residues. V gene TRBV21-1 combines with J gene TRBJ2-2; the DNA was not compared with TRBD1, the D call given in the table. TRBV21-1 is assigned pseudogene status. Sequences were derived from peripheral blood, sampled in a trial of Ad26.COV2.S vaccine versus placebo. This clonotype originated in a person aged 18-65 years who received the Ad26.COV2.S COVID-19 vaccine or a placebo. CDR3 sequence: CASSKALQCQISGELFF. The CDR3 DNA sequence: TGTGCCAGCAGCAAAGCGCTTCAGTGTCAGATCAGCGGGGAGCTGTTTTTT.